One T cell receptor beta chain is described in this entry. These data are taken from a study of blood T cell repertoires in COVID-19. Study background: In each case, the material was cDNA or gDNA derived from T cells, B-cell-depleted T cells, or PBMCs.

Trimming took off 6 bases at V and 8 bases at J, with 16 bases between the two ends. The CDR3 runs to 13 residues. The germline CDR1 and CDR2 sequences are MNHEY and SMNVEV (reference sequence). Per the authors' pipeline: Counts of nucleated cells, estimated from reference gene primer amplification, were obtained. Sequencing used immunoSEQ multiplex PCR; TCRdb keeps in-frame clones, though not all of them. From that table come the V and J calls and clone size; the DNA was used to work out D and trimming. This table has approximately 250,000 clones, approximately 82% appearing once. V and J are TRBV27 and TRBJ1-2, with D unclear. This receptor was obtained from a woman between 40 and 50 years old who had recovered from COVID-19. Sequencing input: peripheral blood. The CDR3 DNA reads as TGTGCCAGCAGCCCTTCGGGGTTTCAAGGCTACACCTTC. It codes for CASSPSGFQGYTF.